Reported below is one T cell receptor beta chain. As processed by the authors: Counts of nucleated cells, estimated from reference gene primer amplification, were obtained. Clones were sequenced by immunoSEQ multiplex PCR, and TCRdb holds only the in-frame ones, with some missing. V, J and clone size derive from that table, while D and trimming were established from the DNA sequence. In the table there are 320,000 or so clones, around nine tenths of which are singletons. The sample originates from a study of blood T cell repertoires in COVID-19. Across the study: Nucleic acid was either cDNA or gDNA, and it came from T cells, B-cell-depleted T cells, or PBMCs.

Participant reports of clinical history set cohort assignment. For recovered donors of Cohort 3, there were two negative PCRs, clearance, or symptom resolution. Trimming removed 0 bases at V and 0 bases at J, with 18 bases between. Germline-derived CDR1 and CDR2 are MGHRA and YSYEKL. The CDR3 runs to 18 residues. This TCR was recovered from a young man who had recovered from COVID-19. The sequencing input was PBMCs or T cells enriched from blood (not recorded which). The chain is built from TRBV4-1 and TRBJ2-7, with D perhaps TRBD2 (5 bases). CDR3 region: CASSQDPRGSWSSYEQYF. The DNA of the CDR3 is TGCGCCAGCAGCCAAGATCCCCGGGGTAGCTGGAGCTCCTACGAGCAGTACTTC.